This paragraph reports one T cell receptor (beta chain). The antigen remains undetermined. This sample was included in a study of cytomegalovirus exposure and HLA in healthy donors. General study findings and limits: As a later analysis revealed, the rate of TCR association differed by HLA locus, with DRB1 most and HLA-C fewest.

This CDR3 has 15 residues. Trimming at V came to 6 bases and at J to 5 bases, leaving 12 bases not matched to a gene. The germline CDR1 and CDR2 sequences are SQVTM and ANQGSEA. PCR primers comprised 60 Vbeta and 13 Jbeta primers. Measured with immunoSEQ multiplex PCR; TCRdb has only the in-frame clones, and not every one. The data show about 150,000 clones, around 79% seen once. The TCR sequence derives from a human donor in good health. The sample was PBMCs. This chain connects TRBV29-1 to TRBJ1-4; 7 bases map to TRBD1. In nucleotides, the CDR3 is TGCAGCGTCCTAAAAAAGGGGACAGCAAATGAAAAACTGTTTTTT. Its translation: CSVLKKGTANEKLFF.